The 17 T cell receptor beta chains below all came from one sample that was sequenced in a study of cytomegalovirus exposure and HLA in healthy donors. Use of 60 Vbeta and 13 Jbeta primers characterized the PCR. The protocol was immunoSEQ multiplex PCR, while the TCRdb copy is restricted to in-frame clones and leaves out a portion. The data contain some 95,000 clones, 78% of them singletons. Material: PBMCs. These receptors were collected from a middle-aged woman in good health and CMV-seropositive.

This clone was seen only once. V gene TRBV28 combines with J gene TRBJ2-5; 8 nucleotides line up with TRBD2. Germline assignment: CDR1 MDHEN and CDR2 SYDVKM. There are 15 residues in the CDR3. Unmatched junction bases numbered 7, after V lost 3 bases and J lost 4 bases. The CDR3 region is CASSFSRGGAETQYF. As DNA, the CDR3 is TGTGCCAGCAGTTTCTCTCGGGGGGGGGCAGAGACCCAGTACTTC.

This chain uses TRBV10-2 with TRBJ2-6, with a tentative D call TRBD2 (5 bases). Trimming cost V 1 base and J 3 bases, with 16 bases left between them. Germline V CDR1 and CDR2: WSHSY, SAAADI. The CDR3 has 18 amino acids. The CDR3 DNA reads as TGCGCCAGCAGTGAGTTGGACGGGAACTTGGATGGGGCCAACGTCCTGACTTTC. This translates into CASSELDGNLDGANVLTF.

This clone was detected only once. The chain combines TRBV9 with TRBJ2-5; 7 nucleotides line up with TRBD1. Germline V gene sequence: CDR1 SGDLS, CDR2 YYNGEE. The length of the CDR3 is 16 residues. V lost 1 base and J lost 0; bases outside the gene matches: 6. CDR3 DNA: TGTGCCAGCAGCGTAACCGCAGGGACAGACCAAGAGACCCAGTACTTC. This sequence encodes CASSVTAGTDQETQYF.

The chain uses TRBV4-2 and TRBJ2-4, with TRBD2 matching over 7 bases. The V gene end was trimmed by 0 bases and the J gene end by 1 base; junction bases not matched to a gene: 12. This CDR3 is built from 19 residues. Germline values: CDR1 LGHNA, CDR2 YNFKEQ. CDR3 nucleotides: TGTGCCAGCAGCCAAGAATCCCCTAGCGGACATGCCGCCAAAAACATTCAGTACTTC. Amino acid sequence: CASSQESPSGHAAKNIQYF.

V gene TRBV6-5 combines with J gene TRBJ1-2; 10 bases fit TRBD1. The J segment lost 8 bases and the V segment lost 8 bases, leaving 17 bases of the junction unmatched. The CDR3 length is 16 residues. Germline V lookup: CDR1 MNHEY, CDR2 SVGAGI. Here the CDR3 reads CASRSVSTGGDRGYTF. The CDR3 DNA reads TGTGCCAGCCGTTCGGTGTCGACAGGGGGCGATAGGGGCTACACCTTC.

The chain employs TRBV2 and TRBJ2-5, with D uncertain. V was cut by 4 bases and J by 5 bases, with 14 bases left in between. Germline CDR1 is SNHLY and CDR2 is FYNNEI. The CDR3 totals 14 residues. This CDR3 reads CASSGMRNAETQYF. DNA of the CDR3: TGTGCCAGCAGTGGGATGAGGAATGCGGAGACCCAGTACTTC. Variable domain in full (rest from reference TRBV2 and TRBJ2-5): EPEVTQTPSHQVTQMGQEVILRCVPISNHLYFYWYRQILGQKVEFLVSFYNNEISEKSEIFDDQFSVERPDGSNFTLKIRSTKLEDSAMYFCASSGMRNAETQYFGPGTRLLVL.

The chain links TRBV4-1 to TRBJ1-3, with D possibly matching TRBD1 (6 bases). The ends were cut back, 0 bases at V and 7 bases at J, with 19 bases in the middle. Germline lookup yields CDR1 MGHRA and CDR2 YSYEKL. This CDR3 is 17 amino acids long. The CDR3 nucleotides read TGCGCCAGCAGCCAAGATCAGGGGCTGCCCTTCCTGAACACCATATATTTT. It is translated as CASSQDQGLPFLNTIYF.

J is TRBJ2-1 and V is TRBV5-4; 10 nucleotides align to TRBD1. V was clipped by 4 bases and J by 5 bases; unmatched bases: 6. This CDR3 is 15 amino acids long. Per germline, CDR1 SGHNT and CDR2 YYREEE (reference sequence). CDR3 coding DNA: TGTGCCAGCAGCACACCGGGACAGGGGAACAATGAGCAGTTCTTC. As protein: CASSTPGQGNNEQFF.

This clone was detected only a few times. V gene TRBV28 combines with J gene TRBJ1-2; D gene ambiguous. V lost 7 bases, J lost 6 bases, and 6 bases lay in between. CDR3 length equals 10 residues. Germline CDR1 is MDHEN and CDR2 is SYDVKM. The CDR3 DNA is TGTGCCAGCATGAGTAATGGCTACACCTTC. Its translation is CASMSNGYTF.

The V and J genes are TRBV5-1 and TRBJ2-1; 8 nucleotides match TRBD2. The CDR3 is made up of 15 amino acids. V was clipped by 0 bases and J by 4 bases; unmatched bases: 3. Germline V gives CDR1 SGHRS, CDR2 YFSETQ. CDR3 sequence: CASSLAAGGYNEQFF. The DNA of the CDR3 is TGCGCCAGCAGCTTGGCCGCGGGGGGATACAATGAGCAGTTCTTC.

The CDR3 DNA reads TGCGCCAGCAGCTCCCGGGACAAACTGGTCTACGAGCAGTACTTC. It specifies CASSSRDKLVYEQYF. V gene TRBV5-1 combines with J gene TRBJ2-5; possible D gene TRBD1, 6 bases. The J call may not be correct, given that the DNA end is closer to TRBJ2-7. This CDR3 comprises 15 residues. Looked up from germline, CDR1 is SGHRS and CDR2 is YFSETQ.

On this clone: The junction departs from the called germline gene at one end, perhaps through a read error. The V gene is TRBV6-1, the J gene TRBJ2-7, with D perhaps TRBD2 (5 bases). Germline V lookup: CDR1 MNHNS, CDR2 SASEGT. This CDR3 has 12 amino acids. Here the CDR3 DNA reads TGTGCCAGCAGTGAAGGGAGAGGGTATACCCACTTC. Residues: CASSEGRGYTHF.

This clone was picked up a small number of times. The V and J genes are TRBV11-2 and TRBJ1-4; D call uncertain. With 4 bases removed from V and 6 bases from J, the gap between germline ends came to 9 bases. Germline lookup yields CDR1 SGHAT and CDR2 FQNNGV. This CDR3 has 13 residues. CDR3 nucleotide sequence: TGTGCCAGCAGCTCCGCGGACTATGAAAAACTGTTTTTT. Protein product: CASSSADYEKLFF.

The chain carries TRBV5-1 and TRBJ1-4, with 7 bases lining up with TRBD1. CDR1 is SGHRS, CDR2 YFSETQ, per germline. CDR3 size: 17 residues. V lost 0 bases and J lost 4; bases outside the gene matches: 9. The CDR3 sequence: CASSLVPPGQYNEKLFF. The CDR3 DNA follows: TGCGCCAGCAGCTTGGTTCCTCCGGGACAGTATAATGAAAAACTGTTTTTT.

The CDR3 spells CASSVETTRDTQYF. Written as DNA, the CDR3 is TGTGCCAGCAGCGTAGAAACAACCCGAGATACGCAGTATTTT. The J gene is TRBJ2-3, the V gene TRBV9, with no clear D. Trimming pared 0 bases from V and 5 bases from J, leaving 10 bases between. The CDR3 has 14 residues. Germline values: CDR1 SGDLS, CDR2 YYNGEE.

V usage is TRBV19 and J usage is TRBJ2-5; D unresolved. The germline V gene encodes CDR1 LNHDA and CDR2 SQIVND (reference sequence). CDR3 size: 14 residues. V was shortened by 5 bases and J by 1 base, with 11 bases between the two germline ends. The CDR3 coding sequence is TGTGCCAGTAGTGGAGCTGGCACCCAAGAGACCCAGTACTTC. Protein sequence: CASSGAGTQETQYF.

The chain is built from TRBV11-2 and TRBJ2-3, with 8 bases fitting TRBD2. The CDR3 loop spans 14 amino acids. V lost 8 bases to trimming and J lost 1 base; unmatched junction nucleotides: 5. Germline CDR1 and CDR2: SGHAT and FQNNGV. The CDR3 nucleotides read TGTGCCAGCTCCCCAGCGGGAGGCACAGATACGCAGTATTTT. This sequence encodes CASSPAGGTDTQYF.